This passage covers 16 T cell receptor beta chains from one sample sequenced in a study of T-cell memory formation after mild COVID-19. TCRdb passed the 5' RACE reads through MiXCR, listing each CDR3 protein once. This sample yields about 200,000 distinct CDR3 sequences, of which around 8.8% are seen a single time; approximately 3.3% belongs to the top ten. The sample taken for sequencing was PBMCs or a T cell subset sorted from them (not recorded which). The source is a man between 18 and 29 years old who had mild COVID-19 (a few samples of this study predate the infection). Cell type and time point are not known.

In this sample, this clonotype turned up many times. CDR3 nucleotides: TGCGCCAGCAGCCAAGATCTTCCAGGCTATGGCCAGCCCCAGCATTTT. Its translation: CASSQDLPGYGQPQHF. The J gene is TRBJ1-5, the V gene TRBV4-3; D gene unclear. Per the germline V gene, CDR1 is LGHNA and CDR2 is YSLEER. This CDR3 is 16 amino acids long. Trimming removed 0 bases from V and 7 bases from J, with 16 bases in between.

The CDR3 bases are TGCGCCAGCAGTGACAGTTACATGAACACTGAAGCTTTCTTT. Its translation is CASSDSYMNTEAFF. The gene calls are TRBV5-1 and TRBJ1-1, with D tentatively TRBD1 (5 bases). The CDR3 runs to 14 residues. Trimming cost V 5 bases and J 0 bases, with 11 bases left between them. Germline V gives CDR1 SGHRS, CDR2 YFSETQ.

V usage is TRBV20-1 and J usage is TRBJ2-3; TRBD2 agrees at 10 bases. Germline V gene lookup returns CDR1 DFQATT and CDR2 SNEGSKA (reference sequence). V shed 6 bases, J shed 4 bases, and the junction held 7 bases outside the gene matches. CDR3 length equals 14 residues. CDR3 sequence (DNA): TGCAGTGCACGTCCGGGACTAGCGTCAGATACGCAGTATTTT. Translating gives CSARPGLASDTQYF.

The table lists this clonotype with a few counts. The chain combines TRBV18 with TRBJ1-2; 8 bases agree with TRBD1. From germline, CDR1 is KGHSH and CDR2 LQKENI. J was trimmed by 6 bases and V by 3 bases; bases with no gene match: 6. This CDR3 has 14 residues. Here the CDR3 reads CASSPFSDRDGYTF. DNA for the CDR3: TGTGCCAGCTCACCGTTTTCGGACAGGGATGGCTACACCTTC. The entire variable domain, with the rest obtained from reference TRBV18 and TRBJ1-2, is as follows: NAGVMQNPRHLVRRRGQEARLRCSPMKGHSHVYWYRQLPEEGLKFMVYLQKENIIDESGMPKERFSAEFPKEGPSILRIQQVVRGDSAAYFCASSPFSDRDGYTFGSGTRLTVV.

The chain recombines TRBV5-1 with TRBJ1-2; D uncertain. This CDR3 is 14 amino acids long. From germline, CDR1 is SGHRS and CDR2 YFSETQ. V lost 3 bases and J 8 bases, leaving 17 bases between the germline ends. The chain's CDR3 is CASSSTWVSPGYTF. The CDR3 DNA follows: TGCGCCAGCAGCTCAACGTGGGTCTCGCCCGGCTACACCTTC.

This clonotype came up a few times. The V gene is TRBV10-1, the J gene TRBJ2-7, with 8 bases that match TRBD2. Germline CDR1 is WNHNN and CDR2 is SYGVQD (reference sequence). V shed 8 bases, J shed 4 bases, and the junction held 13 bases outside the gene matches. The CDR3 loop spans 15 amino acids. DNA of the CDR3: TGCGCCAGCGCCGGGGGGGTCGGGATTCCTTACGAGCAGTACTTC. Its translation: CASAGGVGIPYEQYF.

The V call is TRBV7-6, the J call TRBJ2-3, with D possibly called TRBD1 or TRBD2 (6 bases each). The germline V and J ends were trimmed by 5 bases and 0 bases, with 9 bases remaining between them. The CDR3 length is 14 residues. Germline CDR1 and CDR2: SGHVS and FNYEAQ. Here the CDR3 reads CASSKGGSTDTQYF. CDR3 sequence (DNA): TGTGCCAGCAGCAAAGGGGGGAGCACAGATACGCAGTATTTT.

This clonotype was observed a few times. The chain links TRBV19 to TRBJ1-1, with unresolved D. V gave up 3 bases and J gave up 4 bases, with 9 bases separating them. In germline, CDR1 is LNHDA, CDR2 SQIVND (reference sequence). The CDR3 runs to 13 residues. The CDR3 region is CASSIAAGTEAFF. DNA of the CDR3: TGTGCCAGTAGTATCGCGGCGGGCACTGAAGCTTTCTTT.

The chain employs TRBV7-2 and TRBJ2-2; the D gene is possibly TRBD2 (5 bases). Per germline, CDR1 SGHTA and CDR2 FQGNSA. The CDR3 loop spans 16 amino acids. The germline V and J ends were trimmed by 3 bases and 6 bases, with 17 bases remaining between them. The CDR3 bases are TGTGCCAGCAGCTTTACCCTAGCTTCGGGCCCCGGGGAGCTGTTTTTT. Protein: CASSFTLASGPGELFF.

The sample holds a few counts of this clonotype. The V call is TRBV6-2 or TRBV6-3, the J call TRBJ2-2, with TRBD1 as a possible D gene (5 bases). Germline CDR1 MNHEY, CDR2 SVGEGT. Trimming cost V 4 bases and J 3 bases, with 12 bases left between them. The CDR3 loop spans 15 amino acids. The CDR3 spells CASSWGRADTGELFF. CDR3 DNA: TGTGCCAGCAGTTGGGGCAGGGCGGACACCGGGGAGCTGTTTTTT.

This clonotype was found many times. The V gene is TRBV12-3 or TRBV12-4, the J gene TRBJ2-3; 8 bases map to TRBD2. CDR3 length: 14 residues. Trimming cost V 3 bases and J 4 bases; bases outside gene matches: 3. The CDR3 region is CASSLRGAADTQYF. The CDR3, as DNA: TGTGCCAGCAGTTTGCGGGGGGCCGCAGATACGCAGTATTTT.

This clonotype was counted a few times. At one end the junction does not follow the germline gene, possibly because of a read error. The V and J genes are TRBV10-3 and TRBJ1-2, with no clear D. Per the germline V gene, CDR1 is ENHRY and CDR2 is SYGVKD. This CDR3 contains 11 residues. CDR3 loop: CAISEADGFSF. CDR3 DNA: TGTGCCATCAGTGAGGCTGACGGATTCTCCTTC.

The chain couples TRBV20-1 to TRBJ2-4, with TRBD1 matching 7 bases. This CDR3 comprises 11 residues. Germline V CDR1 and CDR2: DFQATT, SNEGSKA (reference sequence). V trimming: 5 bases; J trimming: 6 bases; junction bases outside the gene matches: 1. The CDR3: CSAHRGNIQYF. The CDR3 nucleotides are TGCAGTGCTCACAGGGGAAACATTCAGTACTTC.

This clonotype was counted a few times. V and J are TRBV9 and TRBJ2-1, with a weak D call TRBD1 (6 bases). Germline V CDR1 and CDR2: SGDLS, YYNGEE. The CDR3 contains 16 residues. Between the trimmed V and J ends, which lost 0 bases and 8 bases, there was a span of 18 bases. Written as DNA, the CDR3 is TGTGCCAGCAGCGTAGGGCAGGGACATAATCAGGATGAGCAGTTCTTC. Translation: CASSVGQGHNQDEQFF.

Many counts were recorded for this clonotype. The V gene is TRBV7-8, the J gene TRBJ2-7; 7 positions match TRBD1. Germline lookup yields CDR1 SGHVS and CDR2 FQNEAQ. Unmatched junction bases numbered 9, after V lost 5 bases and J lost 5 bases. The CDR3 sequence is 14 residues long. The CDR3 bases are TGTGCCAGCAGCCCAAGACAGGGCTACGACGAGCAGTACGTC. Its translation: CASSPRQGYDEQYV.

This clonotype was picked up many times. The V and J genes are TRBV5-1 and TRBJ2-5; TRBD1 matches at 8 bases. Germline CDR1 reads SGHRS; CDR2 reads YFSETQ. Trimming removed 0 bases from V and 5 bases from J; junction bases left unmatched: 6. The CDR3 spans 15 residues. CDR3 sequence (DNA): TGCGCCAGCAGCTTGGGCAGGGGGCTAAGGGAGACCCAGTACTTC. Residues: CASSLGRGLRETQYF.